Following are 29 T cell receptor beta chains from one sample sequenced in a study of blood T cell repertoires in COVID-19. Clones were read by immunoSEQ multiplex PCR, and TCRdb kept only the in-frame ones, dropping some. The profile shows 90,000 or so clones, 75% to 90% of them singletons. Sequencing used peripheral blood. These receptors originate from a man older than 75 with active or convalescent COVID-19.

This chain uses TRBV5-1 with TRBJ1-4, with 9 bases that match TRBD1. Germline CDR1 is SGHRS and CDR2 is YFSETQ. CDR3 length: 15 residues. V was clipped by 1 base and J by 5 bases; unmatched bases: 3. Here the CDR3 reads CASSLTGGWNEKLFF. The DNA of the CDR3 is TGCGCCAGCAGCTTGACAGGGGGCTGGAATGAAAAACTGTTTTTT.

The genes are TRBV7-9 and TRBJ1-3; TRBD1 agrees at 10 bases. Looked up from germline, CDR1 is SEHNR and CDR2 is FQNEAQ (reference sequence). The V gene end was trimmed by 2 bases and the J gene end by 2 bases; junction bases not matched to a gene: 12. The CDR3 consists of 19 residues. This CDR3 reads CASSLRAPGTGATGNTIYF. CDR3 sequence (DNA): TGTGCCAGCAGCTTAAGAGCTCCCGGGACAGGGGCTACTGGAAACACCATATATTTT. The whole variable domain, filled in from reference TRBV7-9 and TRBJ1-3, reads DTGVSQNPRHKITKRGQNVTFRCDPISEHNRLYWYRQTLGQGPEFLTYFQNEAQLEKSRLLSDRFSAERPKGSFSTLEIQRTEQGDSAMYLCASSLRAPGTGATGNTIYFGEGSWLTVV.

The gene calls are TRBV5-8 and TRBJ2-7; TRBD2 aligns across 11 bases. Per germline, CDR1 SGHTS and CDR2 YDEGEE. This CDR3 is 16 amino acids long. The trim removed 4 bases at V and 0 bases at J, leaving 6 bases unmatched. For the CDR3, the DNA is TGTGCCAGCAGCACGGGACTAGCGGCCAACTCCTACGAGCAGTACTTC. This gives the protein CASSTGLAANSYEQYF.

This sequence joins TRBV7-9 and TRBJ2-7; tentative D call: TRBD1 (6 bases). The length of the CDR3 is 17 residues. The ends were cut back, 5 bases at V and 3 bases at J, with 23 bases in the middle. Germline lookup yields CDR1 SEHNR and CDR2 FQNEAQ (reference sequence). CDR3 in DNA: TGTGCCAGCAGCCCACTACCTGACAGGACGGGCAGCTACGAGCAGTACTTC. Protein sequence: CASSPLPDRTGSYEQYF.

This chain links TRBV6-2 or TRBV6-3 with TRBJ1-6; TRBD1 is a possible D gene (5 bases). Trimming left V 2 bases short and J 7 bases short, with 6 bases between. This CDR3 comprises 13 residues. The V gene's germline CDR1 is MNHEY and CDR2 SVGEGT. The CDR3 loop reads CASSYPGNSPLHF. CDR3 sequence (DNA): TGTGCCAGCAGTTACCCAGGGAATTCACCCCTCCACTTT.

The V and J genes are TRBV15 and TRBJ2-7; TRBD2 agrees at 8 bases. V dropped 6 bases and J dropped 2; count of bases not matched to a gene: 3. CDR1 LNHNV and CDR2 YYDKDF come from the germline V gene (reference sequence). The CDR3 covers 13 residues. The CDR3 loop is CATSTSGAYEQYF. The DNA of the CDR3 is TGTGCCACCAGTACTAGCGGTGCCTACGAGCAGTACTTC.

The J gene is TRBJ2-1, the V gene TRBV28; 7 positions agree with TRBD1. This CDR3 has 16 amino acids. Germline lookup yields CDR1 MDHEN and CDR2 SYDVKM. J gave up 6 bases and V 6 bases, and 14 bases lay outside the gene matches. This CDR3 reads CASRKPGQVRSNEQFF. The CDR3 DNA sequence: TGTGCCAGCAGGAAGCCCGGACAGGTCCGTAGCAATGAGCAGTTCTTC.

The rearrangement uses TRBV7-3 and TRBJ1-1; D call uncertain. Per the germline V gene, CDR1 is SGHTA and CDR2 is FQGTGA. Trimming removed 5 bases from V and 4 bases from J, with 14 bases in between. This CDR3 is 14 amino acids long. CDR3 bases: TGTGCCAGCAGCCCCCGTGGCGGTCCCACTGAAGCTTTCTTT. Translated: CASSPRGGPTEAFF.

The rearrangement links TRBV18 to TRBJ2-1; TRBD2 aligns across 12 bases. The CDR3 totals 15 residues. Germline V lookup: CDR1 KGHSH, CDR2 LQKENI. J was trimmed by 7 bases and V by 5 bases; bases with no gene match: 6. This chain's CDR3 is CASSMTSGSLNEQFF. In DNA form, the CDR3 reads TGTGCCAGCTCAATGACTAGCGGGAGTTTAAATGAGCAGTTCTTC.

The chain uses TRBV6-1 and TRBJ2-7, with 8 bases lining up with TRBD1. Trimming cost V 3 bases and J 0 bases; bases outside gene matches: 10. Germline CDR1 reads MNHNS; CDR2 reads SASEGT. This CDR3 has 17 residues. CDR3 amino acids: CASSDSAVRGLSYEQYF. In nucleotides, the CDR3 is TGTGCCAGCAGTGATTCGGCTGTCAGGGGGCTCTCCTACGAGCAGTACTTC.

The rearrangement links TRBV7-6 to TRBJ2-1; 16 bases fit TRBD2. Germline V gene lookup returns CDR1 SGHVS and CDR2 FNYEAQ. Trimming cost V 6 bases and J 4 bases; bases outside gene matches: 15. The CDR3 sequence is 20 residues long. CDR3 sequence (DNA): TGTGCCAGCAGGCGTACCGGGACTAGCGGGAGGGCCGAGGGTTACAATGAGCAGTTCTTC. This gives the protein CASRRTGTSGRAEGYNEQFF.

This clone was seen a handful of times. The V gene is TRBV5-4, the J gene TRBJ1-3; 11 bases match TRBD1. The length of the CDR3 is 16 residues. V trimming: 3 bases; J trimming: 3 bases; junction bases outside the gene matches: 5. The germline V gene encodes CDR1 SGHNT and CDR2 YYREEE (reference sequence). The CDR3 coding sequence is TGTGCCAGCAGCTCCGGGACAGGGGGTGGTGGAAACACCATATATTTT. It specifies CASSSGTGGGGNTIYF.

This chain connects TRBV12-1 to TRBJ1-2; no DNA check was done on the table's D call, TRBD1. TRBV12-1 is classified as a pseudogene. The length of the CDR3 is 17 residues. The CDR3 DNA reads as TGTGCCAGCAGCGCCCCGGGACAGGGATCCGGTAACTATGGCTACACCTTC. Its protein product is CASSAPGQGSGNYGYTF.

The rearrangement uses TRBV2 and TRBJ1-4, with D unresolved. The CDR3 extends over 13 amino acids. The V end was cut by 7 bases, the J end by 2 bases, with 8 bases between. Germline CDR1 and CDR2: SNHLY and FYNNEI. CDR3 protein: CASTRDTNEKLFF. In nucleotides, the CDR3 is TGTGCCAGCACAAGAGATACTAATGAAAAACTGTTTTTT.

V and J are TRBV27 and TRBJ1-5; D is uncertain. The V gene's germline CDR1 is MNHEY and CDR2 SMNVEV (reference sequence). The ends were cut back, 6 bases at V and 6 bases at J, with 15 bases in the middle. The CDR3 has 14 residues. This CDR3 is CASRYAAGSQPQHF. The CDR3 DNA follows: TGTGCCAGCAGATATGCCGCGGGCAGTCAGCCCCAGCATTTT.

This clone was observed a single time. The chain links TRBV27 to TRBJ2-1, with 12 nucleotides matching TRBD2. This CDR3 region has 20 residues. Germline CDR1 reads MNHEY; CDR2 reads SMNVEV (reference sequence). V trimming: 5 bases; J trimming: 3 bases; junction bases outside the gene matches: 17. CDR3 sequence reads: CASSGGRRLAGAGYYNEQFF. CDR3 coding DNA: TGTGCCAGCAGTGGGGGGAGACGACTAGCGGGAGCCGGATACTACAATGAGCAGTTCTTC.

This clone turned up a few times. The chain joins TRBV5-4 to TRBJ2-7; 11 bases match TRBD2. V shed 4 bases and J 0 bases; nucleotides not matched to a gene: 6. This CDR3 has 16 amino acids. Germline CDR1 is SGHNT and CDR2 is YYREEE (reference sequence). The CDR3 bases are TGTGCCAGCAGCCCCGGGACTAGCGGACACTCCTACGAGCAGTACTTC. Its translation is CASSPGTSGHSYEQYF.

The genes are TRBV3-1 (or the pseudogene TRBV3-2) and TRBJ2-3, with 11 bases fitting TRBD2. Germline-derived CDR1 and CDR2 are LGHDT and YNNKEL (reference sequence). J lost 8 bases, V lost 3 bases, and 4 bases had no gene match. This CDR3 comprises 14 residues. The CDR3 sequence: CASSHLTSGSTQYF. The CDR3, as DNA: TGTGCCAGCAGCCATCTTACTAGCGGGAGTACGCAGTATTTT.

V usage is TRBV5-5 and J usage is TRBJ2-3, with D possibly matching TRBD1 (5 bases). The CDR3 has 15 amino acids. Trimming stripped 1 base from V and 3 bases from J, with 12 bases between. The germline V gene encodes CDR1 SGHKS and CDR2 YYEKEE (reference sequence). For the CDR3, the DNA is TGTGCCAGCAGCTTGTGGCAGGGCCAGACAGATACGCAGTATTTT. Translation gives CASSLWQGQTDTQYF.

CDR3 sequence: CASSERTSTDTQYF. The CDR3 region has the DNA TGTGCCAGCAGTGAACGAACTAGCACAGATACGCAGTATTTT. The chain carries TRBV2 and TRBJ2-3; D gene ambiguous. CDR1 SNHLY and CDR2 FYNNEI come from the germline V gene. The CDR3 length is 14 residues. The V gene lost 2 bases and the J gene lost 0 bases, with 6 bases spanning the gap.

The V and J genes are TRBV11-2 and TRBJ1-6, with D possibly matching TRBD1 (6 bases). The CDR3 totals 15 residues. Germline values: CDR1 SGHAT, CDR2 FQNNGV. Deletions cut 5 bases from V and 5 bases from J, with 13 bases between. CDR3 amino acids: CASSRGQGNNSPLHF. In DNA, the CDR3 is TGTGCCAGCAGCCGAGGGCAGGGGAATAATTCACCCCTCCACTTT.

The rearrangement uses TRBV18 and TRBJ1-2; TRBD1 aligns across 7 bases. The V segment lost 6 bases and the J segment 11 bases; nucleotides outside the gene matches: 18. The CDR3 runs 15 residues. Germline V lookup: CDR1 KGHSH, CDR2 LQKENI. The CDR3 sequence is CASSQGQAGTAGYTF. Written as DNA, the CDR3 is TGTGCCAGCTCTCAAGGTCAAGCCGGGACAGCCGGTTACACCTTC.

This clone was counted a single time. V is TRBV9 and J is TRBJ2-3; 9 nucleotides match TRBD1. This CDR3 has 15 residues. Germline V CDR1 and CDR2: SGDLS, YYNGEE. Trimming removed 3 bases from V and 4 bases from J; junction bases left unmatched: 6. DNA for the CDR3: TGTGCCAGCAGCGCCCGGGACAGGGTTCCAGATACGCAGTATTTT. Its protein product is CASSARDRVPDTQYF. Together with reference TRBV9 and TRBJ2-3, the CDR3 gives the full variable domain: DSGVTQTPKHLITATGQRVTLRCSPRSGDLSVYWYQQSLDQGLQFLIQYYNGEERAKGNILERFSAQQFPDLHSELNLSSLELGDSALYFCASSARDRVPDTQYFGPGTRLTVL.

V is TRBV5-1 and J is TRBJ2-1, with 11 bases that match TRBD2. The CDR3 contains 16 residues. With 4 bases clipped from V and 8 bases from J, the junction kept 11 bases outside the gene matches. Per germline, CDR1 SGHRS and CDR2 YFSETQ. In DNA, the CDR3 is TGCGCCAGCAGCCCCCCTCTAGCGGGAGGCGGCGATGAGCAGTTCTTC. This codes for CASSPPLAGGGDEQFF.

The CDR3 bases are TGTGCCAGCATGCTGGGACAGGGGGATATGACCCTCCACTTT. This translates into CASMLGQGDMTLHF. V is TRBV27 and J is TRBJ1-6, with 11 bases that match TRBD1. The CDR3 length is 14 residues. After removal of 7 bases from V and 14 bases from J, the junction contained 10 bases not matched to a gene. The germline CDR1 and CDR2 sequences are MNHEY and SMNVEV (reference sequence).

This sequence joins TRBV6-2 or TRBV6-3 and TRBJ1-6; D perhaps matches TRBD1 (6 bases). The length of the CDR3 is 14 residues. Germline CDR1 and CDR2: MNHEY and SVGEGT. The ends were cut back, 3 bases at V and 11 bases at J, with 14 bases in the middle. Here the CDR3 DNA reads TGTGCCAGCAGTTATTCGACAGGTGATCCACCCCTCCACTTT. Residues: CASSYSTGDPPLHF.

This clone came up once. This chain links TRBV5-4 with TRBJ1-2, with a weak D call TRBD1 (5 bases). V lost 5 bases, J lost 8 bases, and 22 bases lay in between. The germline CDR1 and CDR2 sequences are SGHNT and YYREEE (reference sequence). This CDR3 is built from 15 residues. The CDR3, as DNA: TGTGCCAGCAGTTCTGATACCGGGACTTTAGAAGGCTACACCTTC. The encoded protein is CASSSDTGTLEGYTF.

The chain combines TRBV6-2 or TRBV6-3 with TRBJ1-4; 8 bases agree with TRBD1. V lost 2 bases and J lost 0; bases outside the gene matches: 11. This CDR3 is built from 19 residues. From germline, CDR1 is MNHEY and CDR2 SVGEGT. CDR3 bases: TGTGCCAGCAGTTACCCGCGGACAGGGAGATTTGCAACTAATGAAAAACTGTTTTTT. This gives the protein CASSYPRTGRFATNEKLFF.

V gene TRBV6-6 combines with J gene TRBJ2-7; TRBD1 matches at 8 bases. Germline trimming cut 8 bases from V and 0 bases from J; bases unmatched to any gene: 9. This CDR3 has 15 amino acids. The germline gives CDR1 MNHNY, CDR2 SVGAGI (reference sequence). Here the CDR3 DNA reads TGTGCCAGCGAACCGGGACAGGCAGACTCCTACGAGCAGTACTTC. Encoded protein: CASEPGQADSYEQYF.